The clone carrying this T cell receptor beta chain was picked up a small number of times. Its specificity is not known. It was template switching that added a universal primer site, and there were unique molecular identifiers on the cDNA. TCRdb reprocessed the 5' RACE reads with MiXCR, giving one entry per CDR3 protein. This sample has some 460,000 distinct CDR3 sequences, with approximately 15% found just once. The CDR3 runs to 16 residues. V gave up 2 bases and J gave up 2 bases, with 15 bases separating them. Germline-derived CDR1 and CDR2 are MDHEN and SYDVKM. This sample stems from a study of identical twins. Points from the study as a whole: With abundant cord blood beta clonotypes, insertions were fewer; memory repertoires showed no such pattern. Cross-sectional statistical analysis, not tracking of the same donors, underpinned the conclusions.

This sample also belongs to another study, concerning yellow fever vaccine responses in identical twins. That paper notes: The authors reported partly convergent, partly personalized vaccine responses in identical twins.

The rearrangement uses TRBV28 and TRBJ2-5, with TRBD1 as a possible D gene (7 bases). The clonotype comes from a woman aged 18-30 years in good health. The sequenced sample was CD4+ T cells sorted from blood. The CDR3 DNA follows: TGTGCCAGCAGTTTAATATCAGGGGGGCTACAAGAGACCCAGTACTTC. Translated, it gives CASSLISGGLQETQYF. Complete variable domain (other parts from reference TRBV28 and TRBJ2-5): DVKVTQSSRYLVKRTGEKVFLECVQDMDHENMFWYRQDPGLGLRLIYFSYDVKMKEKGDIPEGYSVSREKKERFSLILESASTNQTSMYLCASSLISGGLQETQYFGPGTRLLVL.